Presented here are 28 T cell receptor beta chains from one specimen sequenced in a study of CD8 T cells in Susac syndrome (dated 2019 in TCRdb). Library preparation used the immunoSEQ multiplex PCR assay. RNA was extracted with the RNeasy kit and about 0.5 to 1 ug was reverse transcribed using random hexamers. TCRdb took the public reads, trimmed them with fastp at Q25, ran MiXCR for clone calling and kept in-frame beta chains. Records with the same CDR3 protein are collapsed into one entry carrying the most frequent genes and DNA. Counted in this sample were about 71,000 distinct CDR3 sequences; 85% to 95% of them appeared once. The top ten clones comprise about 0.15% of the sample. Material: CD4+ T cells from PBMCs. The receptor set was obtained from a human donor with Susac syndrome.

V gene TRBV29-1 combines with J gene TRBJ2-6, with D possibly matching TRBD2 (6 bases). The germline V gene has CDR1 SQVTM and CDR2 ANQGSEA. The CDR3 is 18 residues long. The V end was cut by 5 bases, the J end by 5 bases, with 25 bases between. The CDR3 region has the DNA TGCAGCGTTTTACGGGAACTAGCATACAAAAGTCGGGCCAACGTCCTGACTTTC. This codes for CSVLRELAYKSRANVLTF.

The chain couples TRBV5-1 to TRBJ1-1; D gene unclear. This CDR3 is 13 amino acids long. Trimming took 3 bases from V and 0 from J, leaving 6 bases between them. In germline, CDR1 is SGHRS, CDR2 YFSETQ. CDR3 nucleotides: TGCGCCAGCAGCTCGACCATGAACACTGAAGCTTTCTTT. Protein product: CASSSTMNTEAFF.

The genes are TRBV4-2 and TRBJ1-6; unclear D gene. Germline V gives CDR1 LGHNA, CDR2 YNFKEQ. The CDR3 totals 16 residues. Trimming removed 0 bases from V and 6 bases from J, with 12 bases in between. This chain's CDR3 is CASSQDQPYLNSPLHF. The CDR3 region has the DNA TGTGCCAGCAGCCAAGATCAGCCATATCTTAATTCACCCCTCCACTTT.

This clonotype was seen once. The V and J genes are TRBV20-1 and TRBJ1-5; no clear D gene. Germline CDR1 reads DFQATT; CDR2 reads SNEGSKA (reference sequence). CDR3 size: 11 residues. Trimming took 1 base from V and 6 from J, leaving 4 bases between them. In DNA, the CDR3 is TGCAGTGCTAGAGTTGGTCAGCCCCAGCATTTT. This translates into CSARVGQPQHF.

The chain joins TRBV20-1 to TRBJ2-5, with a possible D match to TRBD1 (5 bases). CDR3 length: 11 amino acids. The V gene lost 7 bases and the J gene lost 0 bases, with 6 bases spanning the gap. The germline CDR1 and CDR2 sequences are DFQATT and SNEGSKA (reference sequence). CDR3 region: CSGTNQETQYF. The DNA for the CDR3 is TGCAGTGGGACAAACCAAGAGACCCAGTACTTC.

The chain couples TRBV6-1 to TRBJ1-6, with D possibly TRBD1 on 5 matching bases. Trimming removed 10 bases at V and 11 bases at J, with 30 bases between. There are 17 residues in the CDR3. Germline assignment: CDR1 MNHNS and CDR2 SASEGT. The CDR3 coding sequence is TGTGCCACCAGACTTCTCCGGAGGAGGGGAGGAGAAGCACCCCTCCACTTT. Its protein is CATRLLRRRGGEAPLHF.

The genes are TRBV14 and TRBJ1-4; TRBD1 might be the D (6 bases). Germline values: CDR1 SGHDN, CDR2 FVKESK. Between the trimmed V and J ends, which lost 0 bases and 8 bases, there was a span of 10 bases. The CDR3 loop spans 14 amino acids. The CDR3 loop reads CASSQDRGGEKLFF. The CDR3 DNA follows: TGTGCCAGCAGCCAAGACAGGGGAGGCGAAAAACTGTTTTTT.

The V gene is TRBV6-2 or TRBV6-3, the J gene TRBJ1-1; tentative D call: TRBD1 (6 bases). The germline gives CDR1 MNHEY, CDR2 SVGEGT. V lost 1 base, J lost 1 base, and 13 bases lay in between. This CDR3 is built from 16 residues. As DNA, the CDR3 is TGTGCCAGCAGTTACTACAGGGTAATCGCGAACACTGAAGCTTTCTTT. Translated, it gives CASSYYRVIANTEAFF.

The chain recombines TRBV4-3 with TRBJ2-1; TRBD1 might be the D (6 bases). Germline V gives CDR1 LGHNA, CDR2 YSLEER. The CDR3 runs to 17 residues. Trimming pared 0 bases from V and 0 bases from J, leaving 12 bases between. The CDR3 DNA reads as TGCGCCAGCAGCCAAGACTCAGGGGCCACCTCCTACAATGAGCAGTTCTTC. It encodes CASSQDSGATSYNEQFF.

V is TRBV7-9 and J is TRBJ1-2, with D uncertain. V was shortened by 6 bases and J by 7 bases, with 21 bases between the two germline ends. The length of the CDR3 is 15 residues. In germline, CDR1 is SEHNR, CDR2 FQNEAQ (reference sequence). The CDR3 DNA follows: TGTGCCAGCAGTAGGGTGGGATTGGCCTTTTCTGGCTACACCTTC. Its protein product is CASSRVGLAFSGYTF.

The rearrangement joins TRBV28 to TRBJ2-2; D remains ambiguous. CDR3 size: 16 residues. In germline, CDR1 is MDHEN, CDR2 SYDVKM. V was trimmed by 5 bases and J by 1 base, leaving 14 bases between them. The CDR3 bases are TGTGCCAGCAGTCCCACCCCGTGGAGGAACACCGGGGAGCTGTTTTTT. It codes for CASSPTPWRNTGELFF.

This clonotype has a single count. The rearrangement uses TRBV3-1 and TRBJ1-1; D not certain. The CDR3 sequence is 13 residues long. CDR1 LGHDT and CDR2 YNNKEL come from the germline V gene (reference sequence). Trimming left V 6 bases short and J 1 base short, with 9 bases between. In DNA form, the CDR3 reads TGTGCCAGCAGTTCGACGGCGAACACTGAAGCTTTCTTT. It encodes CASSSTANTEAFF.

The V gene is TRBV6-5, the J gene TRBJ2-2; 8 bases agree with TRBD1. There are 16 residues in the CDR3. Germline V gene lookup returns CDR1 MNHEY and CDR2 SVGAGI. V was clipped by 2 bases and J by 1 base; unmatched bases: 3. The CDR3 is CASSYTGGWNTGELFF. The CDR3 DNA reads as TGTGCCAGCAGTTACACAGGGGGATGGAACACCGGGGAGCTGTTTTTT.

The chain uses TRBV7-3 and TRBJ2-1, with D uncertain. The CDR3 is made up of 13 amino acids. V was clipped by 4 bases and J by 0 bases, with 4 bases between them. Germline loops: CDR1 SGHTA, CDR2 FQGTGA. CDR3 bases: TGTGCCAGCAGCTCGAGCTCCTACAATGAGCAGTTCTTC. Amino acids: CASSSSSYNEQFF.

The chain carries TRBV7-9 and TRBJ2-5; the D gene is possibly TRBD1 (6 bases). Germline V gene data show CDR1 as SEHNR and CDR2 as FQNEAQ (reference sequence). The CDR3 totals 14 residues. The V gene lost 6 bases and the J gene lost 12 bases, with 23 bases spanning the gap. The CDR3 coding sequence is TGTGCCAGCAGACTCCCGGGCAGGGGCGCACGGGAGTACTTC. This encodes CASRLPGRGAREYF.

About this clonotype: A read error may produce the germline difference seen at one junction end. The chain joins TRBV7-2 to TRBJ2-1; 8 positions match TRBD2. The CDR3 consists of 13 residues. Germline V CDR1 and CDR2: SGHTA, FQGNSA. The DNA of the CDR3 is TGTGCCAGCATCTTAACGGGGGGGAGTGAGCAGTTCTTC. Protein product: CASILTGGSEQFF. The variable domain in full, completed from reference TRBV7-2 and TRBJ2-1, reads GAGVSQSPSNKVTEKGKDVELRCDPISGHTALYWYRQSLGQGLEFLIYFQGNSAPDKSGLPSDRFSAERTGGSVSTLTIQRTQQEDSAVYLCASILTGGSEQFFGPGTRLTVL.

V and J are TRBV28 and TRBJ1-1, with a weak D call TRBD1 (5 bases). This CDR3 contains 14 residues. CDR1 MDHEN and CDR2 SYDVKM come from the germline V gene. V gave up 6 bases and J gave up 2 bases, with 13 bases separating them. The CDR3 sequence is CASSRPRGNTEAFF. The CDR3 DNA follows: TGTGCCAGCAGCCGGCCCCGGGGCAACACTGAAGCTTTCTTT.

V usage is TRBV5-4 and J usage is TRBJ2-7; 7 bases match TRBD2. The CDR3 runs to 15 residues. V lost 0 bases and J lost 2; bases outside the gene matches: 5. From germline, CDR1 is SGHNT and CDR2 YYREEE (reference sequence). The CDR3 sequence is CASSLATSEAYEQYF. The CDR3 DNA sequence: TGTGCCAGCAGCTTGGCCACTAGCGAGGCCTACGAGCAGTACTTC.

The V and J genes are TRBV19 and TRBJ2-7, with TRBD1 as a possible D gene (5 bases). V was pared by 1 base and J by 1 base, with 11 bases between. CDR1 and CDR2 from the germline V gene are LNHDA and SQIVND (reference sequence). The CDR3 runs 15 residues. CDR3 in amino acids: CASSIGQLPSYEQYF. Here the CDR3 DNA reads TGTGCCAGTAGTATAGGACAGCTCCCTTCCTACGAGCAGTACTTC.

The DNA of the CDR3 is TGCGCCAGCACCAGGGGGATCGGGGAGCTGTTTTTT. Translating it yields CASTRGIGELFF. V and J are TRBV5-1 and TRBJ2-2; TRBD1 matches at 7 bases. Trimming took 6 bases from V and 7 from J; bases not matched to a gene: 3. The germline gives CDR1 SGHRS, CDR2 YFSETQ. This CDR3 is built from 12 residues.

The J gene is TRBJ2-7, the V gene TRBV6-2 or TRBV6-3; tentatively, D is TRBD2 (6 bases). V was cut by 1 base and J by 3 bases, with 19 bases left in between. Germline V gene lookup returns CDR1 MNHEY and CDR2 SVGEGT. This CDR3 spans 17 amino acids. The CDR3 DNA follows: TGTGCCAGCAGTTACTACCCCGGGACTCCGATCAACTACGAGCAGTACTTC. Its translation is CASSYYPGTPINYEQYF.

The chain employs TRBV7-3 and TRBJ1-1, with TRBD1 matching over 10 bases. V shed 5 bases and J 11 bases; nucleotides not matched to a gene: 17. This CDR3 is 16 amino acids long. Germline loops: CDR1 SGHTA, CDR2 FQGTGA. The CDR3 coding sequence is TGTGCCAGCAGCCCCCAATCGGGGACAGGGGTAAGAGAGGCTTTCTTT. Residues: CASSPQSGTGVREAFF.

This rearrangement joins TRBV28 to TRBJ2-7; D is ambiguous. Germline values: CDR1 MDHEN, CDR2 SYDVKM. V was pared by 3 bases and J by 0 bases, with 18 bases between. This CDR3 spans 17 amino acids. CDR3 sequence: CASSFPFGFPPSYEQYF. The CDR3 DNA reads TGTGCCAGCAGTTTCCCCTTCGGGTTTCCGCCCTCCTACGAGCAGTACTTC.

The gene calls are TRBV5-1 and TRBJ2-7; weak D call: TRBD2 (5 bases). V lost 4 bases, J lost 0 bases, and 11 bases lay in between. Germline CDR1 SGHRS, CDR2 YFSETQ. This CDR3 spans 14 amino acids. The CDR3 here is CASSQSRDSYEQYF. In DNA, the CDR3 is TGCGCCAGCAGCCAAAGCCGGGACTCCTACGAGCAGTACTTC. Using reference TRBV5-1 and TRBJ2-7 for the parts outside the CDR3, the full variable domain is KAGVTQTPRYLIKTRGQQVTLSCSPISGHRSVSWYQQTPGQGLQFLFEYFSETQRNKGNFPGRFSGRQFSNSRSEMNVSTLELGDSALYLCASSQSRDSYEQYFGPGTRLTVT.

CDR3 sequence: CASSLGALRTDTQYF. CDR3 DNA: TGTGCCAGCAGCTTGGGCGCTCTCCGCACAGATACGCAGTATTTT. J is TRBJ2-3 and V is TRBV5-4, with D hard to call. The CDR3 is 15 amino acids. CDR1 SGHNT and CDR2 YYREEE come from the germline V gene (reference sequence). V gave up 0 bases and J gave up 1 base, with 9 bases separating them.

The sample holds a few counts of this clonotype. The chain uses TRBV7-2 and TRBJ2-7; D might be TRBD1 (6 bases). Germline V gene sequence: CDR1 SGHTA, CDR2 FQGNSA. This CDR3 contains 13 residues. V lost 3 bases, J lost 4 bases, and 10 bases lay in between. The CDR3 DNA follows: TGTGCCAGCAGCTTGAACAGGGATTACGAGCAGTACTTC. Protein product: CASSLNRDYEQYF.

V gene TRBV3-1 combines with J gene TRBJ2-1; D may be TRBD2 (6 bases). Germline CDR1 and CDR2: LGHDT and YNNKEL (reference sequence). Between the trimmed V and J ends, which lost 4 bases and 6 bases, there was a span of 16 bases. The CDR3 runs 15 residues. The CDR3 protein is CASSPRGLALNEQFF. The CDR3 DNA reads as TGTGCCAGCAGCCCCCGGGGCCTAGCGCTCAATGAGCAGTTCTTC.

The V gene is TRBV4-3, the J gene TRBJ1-1; possible D gene TRBD1, 5 bases. V dropped 0 bases and J dropped 7 bases, with 15 bases sitting between them. The germline V gene encodes CDR1 LGHNA and CDR2 YSLEER. CDR3 size: 15 residues. The chain's CDR3 is CASSQDARGPFEAFF. In DNA form, the CDR3 reads TGCGCCAGCAGCCAAGATGCGAGGGGACCATTTGAAGCTTTCTTT.